These 25 T cell receptor beta chains were sequenced from one sample in a study of blood T cell repertoires in COVID-19. Measured with immunoSEQ multiplex PCR; TCRdb has only the in-frame clones, and not every one. The sample contains some 260,000 clones, roughly nine tenths of which appear only once. Sequencing was performed on PBMCs or T cells enriched from blood (not recorded which). The origin of the receptors is a woman in her thirties with acute COVID-19.

The chain joins TRBV27 to TRBJ2-5; tentatively, D is TRBD2 (5 bases). The V and J ends lost 5 bases and 9 bases respectively, with 22 bases between them. Germline V gives CDR1 MNHEY, CDR2 SMNVEV (reference sequence). This CDR3 contains 15 residues. In DNA, the CDR3 is TGTGCCAGCAGTATAGGCGGCGCAGGACTGTTGGCCCAGTACTTC. It encodes CASSIGGAGLLAQYF.

The chain is built from TRBV24-1 and TRBJ1-4; D gene uncertain. This CDR3 contains 12 residues. V dropped 4 bases and J dropped 6 bases, with 5 bases sitting between them. Germline values: CDR1 KGHDR, CDR2 SFDVKD. The DNA of the CDR3 is TGTGCCACCAGTGAGAGGGATGAAAAACTGTTTTTT. Protein product: CATSERDEKLFF.

The V and J genes are TRBV15 and TRBJ1-3; a possible D gene is TRBD1 (5 bases). CDR1 is LNHNV, CDR2 YYDKDF, per germline (reference sequence). The CDR3 is made up of 15 amino acids. V shed 0 bases and J shed 2 bases, with 8 bases lying between them. CDR3 in DNA: TGTGCCACCAGCAGAGACCGGGGGGCTGGAAACACCATATATTTT. It codes for CATSRDRGAGNTIYF.

V gene TRBV19 combines with J gene TRBJ1-5; TRBD1 is a possible D gene (6 bases). From germline, CDR1 is LNHDA and CDR2 SQIVND (reference sequence). V was cut by 4 bases and J by 4 bases, with 14 bases left in between. This CDR3 has 15 amino acids. This CDR3 reads CASSNFAGTNQPQHF. The CDR3 nucleotides are TGTGCCAGTAGTAATTTCGCCGGGACAAATCAGCCCCAGCATTTT.

In the case of this clone: A junction end diverges from the germline sequence, so it may reflect a read error. V and J are TRBV4-3 and TRBJ2-7, with D tentatively TRBD1 (6 bases). The CDR3 spans 13 residues. Germline V gene data show CDR1 as LGHNA and CDR2 as YSLEER. The CDR3 here is CASSQIGGGSLSF. The CDR3 coding sequence is TGCGCCAGCAGCCAAATTGGGGGCGGCTCACTTAGCTTC.

This chain links TRBV7-9 with TRBJ1-4; TRBD1 is a possible D gene (6 bases). V was trimmed by 5 bases and J by 5 bases, leaving 12 bases between them. Germline CDR1 SEHNR, CDR2 FQNEAQ (reference sequence). The CDR3 has 14 residues. The CDR3 here is CASSDGGANEKLFF. The CDR3 DNA reads as TGTGCCAGCAGCGACGGGGGGGCGAATGAAAAACTGTTTTTT.

The chain couples TRBV10-3 to TRBJ2-1, with D perhaps TRBD2 (6 bases). The germline CDR1 and CDR2 sequences are ENHRY and SYGVKD. This CDR3 contains 18 residues. V was trimmed by 0 bases and J by 4 bases, leaving 19 bases between them. The CDR3 bases are TGTGCCATCAGTGAGTCGGCCCTCGCGGGGCCGCGATACAATGAGCAGTTCTTC. Residues: CAISESALAGPRYNEQFF.

The rearrangement uses TRBV4-2 and TRBJ1-4; TRBD1 matches 12 bases. Per the germline V gene, CDR1 is LGHNA and CDR2 is YNFKEQ. The ends lost 0 bases at V and 0 bases at J; junction bases unmatched: 11. The CDR3 is 21 residues long. In DNA form, the CDR3 reads TGTGCCAGCAGCCAAGAGGGGGGGACAGGGGGCGCGGTAGCAACTAATGAAAAACTGTTTTTT. This encodes CASSQEGGTGGAVATNEKLFF.

The V and J genes are TRBV6-5 and TRBJ1-1; 8 bases are a match to TRBD1. This CDR3 comprises 12 residues. CDR1 and CDR2 (germline): MNHEY, SVGAGI. Germline trimming cut 8 bases from V and 1 base from J; bases unmatched to any gene: 0. In DNA, the CDR3 is TGTGCCAGCCAGGGGGCGAACACTGAAGCTTTCTTT. Translation gives CASQGANTEAFF.

This clone was found a few times. V and J are TRBV5-1 and TRBJ1-2, with 7 bases fitting TRBD1. V lost 2 bases to trimming and J lost 7 bases; unmatched junction nucleotides: 8. CDR1 is SGHRS, CDR2 YFSETQ, per germline. CDR3 length: 14 residues. CDR3 residues: CASSFPGGPTGYTF. CDR3 nucleotides: TGCGCCAGCAGCTTTCCAGGGGGTCCTACTGGCTACACCTTC.

This chain links TRBV28 with TRBJ2-6, with no clear D. The germline V and J ends were trimmed by 4 bases and 0 bases, with 4 bases remaining between them. Germline CDR1 MDHEN, CDR2 SYDVKM. CDR3 length equals 14 residues. CDR3 loop: CASSWHSGANVLTF. The DNA for the CDR3 is TGTGCCAGCAGTTGGCACTCTGGGGCCAACGTCCTGACTTTC.

The DNA of the CDR3 is TGTGCCAGCAGTGACCCCAAAGGGGCAAACCGTTTGGGGAGCAATCAGCCCCAGCATTTT. It specifies CASSDPKGANRLGSNQPQHF. The chain links TRBV6-1 to TRBJ1-5; the D gene is possibly TRBD1 (5 bases). The V and J ends lost 3 bases and 1 base respectively, with 25 bases between them. Germline V lookup: CDR1 MNHNS, CDR2 SASEGT. CDR3 length equals 20 residues.

The chain uses TRBV7-9 and TRBJ1-1; TRBD1 agrees at 7 bases. Germline CDR1 and CDR2: SEHNR and FQNEAQ (reference sequence). The CDR3 consists of 14 residues. Trimming removed 5 bases from V and 1 base from J; junction bases left unmatched: 4. This CDR3 is CASSARQGNTEAFF. CDR3 sequence (DNA): TGTGCCAGCAGCGCGCGACAGGGGAACACTGAAGCTTTCTTT.

This clone was picked up a small number of times. The rearrangement joins TRBV10-1 to TRBJ2-5, with TRBD2 matching over 11 bases. This CDR3 contains 16 residues. J was trimmed by 4 bases and V by 0 bases; bases with no gene match: 4. Germline V gene data show CDR1 as WNHNN and CDR2 as SYGVQD (reference sequence). The CDR3 region has the DNA TGCGCCAGCAGTGAGTCGCTAGCGGGGGGATCAGAGACCCAGTACTTC. Protein sequence: CASSESLAGGSETQYF.

The chain joins TRBV7-9 to TRBJ2-1; 14 bases are a match to TRBD2. This CDR3 spans 18 amino acids. V lost 3 bases, J lost 0 bases, and 4 bases stayed unmatched. Germline V gene lookup returns CDR1 SEHNR and CDR2 FQNEAQ (reference sequence). The CDR3 DNA sequence: TGTGCCAGCAGCTTCGGGACTAGCGGGGGTAGCTCCTACAATGAGCAGTTCTTC. Residues: CASSFGTSGGSSYNEQFF.

As concerns this clone: Other DNA sequences in the sample encode the same CDR3. This chain links TRBV9 with TRBJ2-2; 15 nucleotides match TRBD2. Trimming took 2 bases from V and 6 from J; bases not matched to a gene: 2. The CDR3 consists of 16 residues. The germline V gene has CDR1 SGDLS and CDR2 YYNGEE. CDR3: CASSVGLAGGAGELFF. Here the CDR3 DNA reads TGTGCCAGCAGCGTCGGACTAGCGGGAGGGGCCGGGGAGCTGTTTTTT.

The chain uses TRBV28 and TRBJ2-2; 7 bases match TRBD1. After removal of 6 bases from V and 6 bases from J, the junction contained 10 bases not matched to a gene. Germline values: CDR1 MDHEN, CDR2 SYDVKM. This CDR3 region has 15 residues. CDR3 sequence: CASSRQGADAGELFF. The CDR3 DNA reads as TGTGCCAGCAGCCGACAGGGAGCAGACGCCGGGGAGCTGTTTTTT.

CDR3 in DNA: TGTGCCAGCTCACCACCGATACAGAGCACCGGGGAGCTGTTTTTT. It specifies CASSPPIQSTGELFF. The chain employs TRBV18 and TRBJ2-2; D unclear. The germline V gene encodes CDR1 KGHSH and CDR2 LQKENI. Trimming took 0 bases from V and 4 from J, leaving 9 bases between them. There are 15 residues in the CDR3.

The genes are TRBV10-3 and TRBJ2-5; a possible D gene is TRBD2 (6 bases). Germline V gives CDR1 ENHRY, CDR2 SYGVKD. Deletions cut 0 bases from V and 1 base from J, with 12 bases between. The CDR3 length is 16 residues. The CDR3 region is CAISESSQRVQETQYF. The CDR3 DNA is TGTGCCATCAGTGAGTCGAGTCAGCGGGTCCAAGAGACCCAGTACTTC.

The rearrangement uses TRBV7-9 and TRBJ2-1; maybe TRBD2 (6 bases). Trimming removed 5 bases from V and 0 bases from J, with 20 bases in between. Looked up from germline, CDR1 is SEHNR and CDR2 is FQNEAQ (reference sequence). CDR3 length: 18 residues. The CDR3 spells CASSPPRGTVSSYNEQFF. The CDR3 coding sequence is TGTGCCAGCAGCCCCCCCCGCGGGACCGTTAGCTCCTACAATGAGCAGTTCTTC.

In this sample, this clone turned up once. The chain employs TRBV14 and TRBJ1-1; 10 bases match TRBD1. The V segment lost 1 base and the J segment 10 bases; nucleotides outside the gene matches: 6. There are 14 residues in the CDR3. CDR1 and CDR2 (germline): SGHDN, FVKESK. The CDR3 loop reads CASSQALRTGGAFF. CDR3 DNA sequence: TGTGCCAGCAGCCAAGCACTCCGGACAGGGGGAGCTTTCTTT.

The gene calls are TRBV12-3 or TRBV12-4 and TRBJ1-1; TRBD1 might be the D (5 bases). Trimming cost V 5 bases and J 11 bases, with 15 bases left between them. This CDR3 is built from 12 residues. In DNA form, the CDR3 reads TGTGCCAGCAGTACCCGGGGGGGAAGTGCTTTCTTT. Protein: CASSTRGGSAFF.

This clone was recorded only once. The rearrangement joins TRBV30 to TRBJ2-5; 9 bases fit TRBD2. This CDR3 comprises 14 residues. Germline trimming cut 3 bases from V and 5 bases from J; bases unmatched to any gene: 7. Germline V gene data show CDR1 as GTSNPN and CDR2 as SVGIG (reference sequence). The CDR3 spells CAWSGGGAQETQYF. CDR3 DNA sequence: TGTGCCTGGAGCGGCGGGGGGGCTCAGGAGACCCAGTACTTC.

The V and J genes are TRBV25-1 and TRBJ1-3; 11 bases line up with TRBD1. The CDR3 totals 16 residues. Unmatched junction bases numbered 4, after V lost 5 bases and J lost 1 base. CDR1 and CDR2 from the germline V gene are MGHDK and SYGVNS. The CDR3 sequence: CASSPGTGGSGNTIYF. The CDR3 DNA sequence: TGTGCCAGCAGTCCCGGGACAGGGGGATCTGGAAACACCATATATTTT.

This rearrangement joins TRBV5-1 to TRBJ1-1; D unresolved. In germline, CDR1 is SGHRS, CDR2 YFSETQ. This CDR3 region has 14 residues. V shed 0 bases and J shed 1 base, with 7 bases lying between them. CDR3 sequence: CASSLGSSNTEAFF. DNA for the CDR3: TGCGCCAGCAGCTTGGGCAGTTCGAACACTGAAGCTTTCTTT.